Following are 14 T cell receptor beta chains from one sample sequenced in a study of pediatric ulcerative colitis. One to two pinch biopsies were taken from the rectum during colonoscopy. Libraries were prepared by immunoSEQ multiplex PCR; TCRdb keeps only in-frame clonotypes and omits some of them. The repertoire holds approximately 40,000 clones, 65% to 85% seen once, with around 9.1% in the top ten. Input material: gut tissue. The receptors originated from a boy aged 10-17 years with severe ulcerative colitis.

The V call is TRBV28, the J call TRBJ2-7; no clear D gene. Germline V lookup: CDR1 MDHEN, CDR2 SYDVKM. V was clipped by 1 base and J by 4 bases, with 14 bases between them. CDR3 length: 15 residues. CDR3 DNA sequence: TGTGCCAGCAGTTTATCATCCCCAGCACGTTACGAGCAGTACTTC. Amino acid sequence: CASSLSSPARYEQYF.

The rearrangement links TRBV7-9 to TRBJ1-1; D remains ambiguous. The germline V gene has CDR1 SEHNR and CDR2 FQNEAQ (reference sequence). CDR3 size: 13 residues. With 6 bases removed from V and 2 bases from J, the gap between germline ends came to 10 bases. Here the CDR3 reads CASRLIANTEAFF. The CDR3 DNA follows: TGTGCCAGCAGATTGATCGCTAACACTGAAGCTTTCTTT.

The chain has TRBV7-3 and TRBJ2-1; either TRBD1 or TRBD2 may supply D (5 bases each). Trimming took 3 bases from V and 2 from J, leaving 14 bases between them. This CDR3 has 16 residues. CDR1 and CDR2 (germline): SGHTA, FQGTGA. The CDR3 DNA sequence: TGTGCCAGCAGCTTCTCCGGGACGGGGACCTACAATGAGCAGTTCTTC. Encoded protein: CASSFSGTGTYNEQFF.

This clone is a singleton in its sample. The J gene is TRBJ2-3, the V gene TRBV5-1; D unclear. This CDR3 comprises 14 residues. CDR1 is SGHRS and CDR2 is YFSETQ in the germline V gene. V gave up 0 bases and J gave up 0 bases, with 5 bases separating them. The CDR3 here is CASSLAMSTDTQYF. The CDR3 DNA follows: TGCGCCAGCAGCTTGGCGATGAGCACAGATACGCAGTATTTT.

This chain uses TRBV7-3 with TRBJ2-6, with 9 positions matching TRBD1. The CDR3 has 19 amino acids. V trimming: 5 bases; J trimming: 0 bases; junction bases outside the gene matches: 11. Germline CDR1 and CDR2: SGHTA and FQGTGA. This CDR3 is CASSPVPGQGLSGANVLTF. As DNA, the CDR3 is TGTGCCAGCAGCCCCGTCCCGGGACAGGGACTCTCTGGGGCCAACGTCCTGACTTTC.

The gene calls are TRBV5-4 and TRBJ1-2; D is unclear. The germline V gene has CDR1 SGHNT and CDR2 YYREEE (reference sequence). Between the trimmed V and J ends, which lost 0 bases and 6 bases, there was a span of 9 bases. This CDR3 has 13 residues. The CDR3 is CASSLGSNDGYTF. The CDR3 DNA reads as TGTGCCAGCAGCTTGGGCAGCAACGATGGCTACACCTTC.

The J gene is TRBJ2-3, the V gene TRBV7-6, with a weak D call TRBD2 (7 bases). CDR3 length: 17 residues. Trimming took 0 bases from V and 7 from J, leaving 20 bases between them. Germline CDR1 is SGHVS and CDR2 is FNYEAQ. The CDR3 DNA is TGTGCCAGCAGCTTAGCCCCTAGTGGGGGGGCCGGGAATACGCAGTATTTT. Its protein product is CASSLAPSGGAGNTQYF.

The chain is built from TRBV2 and TRBJ2-7; the D is unclear. Germline values: CDR1 SNHLY, CDR2 FYNNEI. The V gene lost 4 bases and the J gene lost 2 bases, with 6 bases spanning the gap. This CDR3 comprises 12 residues. The CDR3 sequence: CASSATTYEQYF. DNA for the CDR3: TGTGCCAGCAGTGCTACAACCTACGAGCAGTACTTC.

The table lists this clone with a count of one. The genes are TRBV23-1 and TRBJ1-1, with no clear D. TRBV23-1 carries the ORF label, with uncertain function. The CDR3 length is 14 residues. V shed 4 bases and J shed 2 bases, with 11 bases lying between them. The CDR3 region has the DNA TGCGCCAGCAGTCGCCGACAAGACAACACTGAAGCTTTCTTT. Encoded protein: CASSRRQDNTEAFF.

Comments on this clone: No conserved phenylalanine or tryptophan ends this CDR3, so it is likely a read error. The chain links TRBV18 to TRBJ1-6; no definite D call. The CDR3 sequence is 13 residues long. V was pared by 2 bases and J by 7 bases, with 6 bases between. Germline V gene sequence: CDR1 KGHSH, CDR2 LQKENI. The CDR3 DNA follows: TGTGCCAGCTCACCATCCACCAATTCACCCCTCCACCTT. It yields the protein CASSPSTNSPLHL.

This clone was seen once. The chain recombines TRBV5-1 with TRBJ2-5; the D call may be TRBD1 or TRBD2 (6 bases each). Deletions cut 6 bases from V and 4 bases from J, with 19 bases between. Germline loops: CDR1 SGHRS, CDR2 YFSETQ. The CDR3 totals 15 residues. Here the CDR3 reads CASIPSGGPRETQYF. In DNA form, the CDR3 reads TGCGCCAGCATACCCTCCGGGGGCCCAAGAGAGACCCAGTACTTC.

This chain links TRBV6-5 with TRBJ1-1; unclear D gene. This CDR3 comprises 13 residues. Germline values: CDR1 MNHEY, CDR2 SVGAGI. V was clipped by 2 bases and J by 2 bases, with 6 bases between them. CDR3 residues: CASSYIRNTEAFF. The CDR3 DNA follows: TGTGCCAGCAGTTACATTAGAAACACTGAAGCTTTCTTT.

This clone has a handful of counts. The V call is TRBV27, the J call TRBJ2-1; D not resolved. Looked up from germline, CDR1 is MNHEY and CDR2 is SMNVEV (reference sequence). The CDR3 is 13 residues long. Between the trimmed V and J ends, which lost 6 bases and 5 bases, there was a span of 11 bases. This CDR3 reads CASSPTIDNEQFF. The CDR3 bases are TGTGCCAGCAGCCCTACAATTGACAATGAGCAGTTCTTC.

J is TRBJ1-1 and V is TRBV10-3; tentative D call: TRBD1 (6 bases). CDR1 and CDR2 (germline): ENHRY, SYGVKD. The CDR3 runs 13 residues. The V and J ends lost 4 bases and 2 bases respectively, with 8 bases between them. The CDR3 loop reads CAISGGTNTEAFF. The CDR3 coding sequence is TGTGCCATCAGTGGAGGGACAAACACTGAAGCTTTCTTT.